Listed here is a single T cell receptor (beta chain). Its matching antigen is unknown. Germline V lookup: CDR1 MNHEY, CDR2 SVGAGI. There are 16 residues in the CDR3. The trim removed 4 bases at V and 4 bases at J, leaving 7 bases unmatched. This entry comes from a study of response to subunit inactivated influenza vaccine. Points from the study as a whole: Each seasonal flu vaccination may recruit only limited new T cells, authors suggested.

TCRdb re-derived calls from the RT-PCR reads in MiXCR, one entry per CDR3 protein. The data contain around 790,000 distinct CDR3 sequences, around 20% of them singletons. The clonotype comes from a middle-aged man who received an inactivated influenza vaccine. This sample comprised PBMCs from blood, obtained roughly 5 days after vaccination. J is TRBJ2-2 and V is TRBV6-5, with TRBD1 identical over 9 bases. Here the CDR3 reads CASSSPTGGGTGELFF. CDR3 bases: TGTGCCAGCAGTTCCCCGACAGGGGGGGGCACCGGGGAGCTGTTTTTT.